One sample yielded the 15 T cell receptor beta chains listed below, sequenced in a study of breast tumors, draining lymph nodes, adjacent tissues. Axillary draining lymph nodes of breast cancer patients supplied the node samples. TCRdb re-derived calls from the multiplex PCR reads in MiXCR, one entry per CDR3 protein. The sample has hundreds of thousands of distinct CDR3 sequences, about 32% seen once. The sample taken for sequencing was axillary lymph node tissue. The receptors come from a female donor with breast cancer. Some clones in this sample may be carry-over from other donors' samples.

This clonotype was seen repeatedly, ten times or more. The V gene is TRBV7-2, the J gene TRBJ2-3, with 7 nucleotides matching TRBD2. Germline CDR1 is SGHTA and CDR2 is FQGNSA. The CDR3 runs 11 residues. V dropped 8 bases and J dropped 4; count of bases not matched to a gene: 0. CDR3 nucleotide sequence: TGTGCCAGCGGGGGGGCAGATACGCAGTATTTT. Amino acid sequence: CASGGADTQYF.

This clonotype was seen repeatedly, ten times or more. This CDR3 is CASSQDKAGGFEQYF. Here the CDR3 DNA reads TGTGCCAGCAGCCAAGACAAGGCGGGAGGCTTCGAGCAGTACTTC. The chain joins TRBV4-2 to TRBJ2-7, with 8 bases fitting TRBD2. Germline-derived CDR1 and CDR2 are LGHNA and YNFKEQ. This CDR3 is built from 15 residues. Unmatched junction bases numbered 7, after V lost 0 bases and J lost 6 bases.

V is TRBV29-1 and J is TRBJ1-2; possible D gene TRBD1, 5 bases. The CDR3 is made up of 10 amino acids. Looked up from germline, CDR1 is SQVTM and CDR2 is ANQGSEA. The CDR3 DNA follows: TGCATCCCCAGGGTACAGGGCTACACCTTC. Translation gives CIPRVQGYTF.

This clonotype was counted at least ten times. The chain carries TRBV4-3 and TRBJ2-7; 10 bases map to TRBD1. Germline V gives CDR1 LGHNA, CDR2 YSLEER. The trim removed 3 bases at V and 7 bases at J, leaving 0 bases unmatched. This CDR3 contains 12 residues. Written as DNA, the CDR3 is TGCGCCAGCAGCCAGGGACAGGGGGAGCAGTACTTC. Residues: CASSQGQGEQYF.

The chain uses TRBV12-5 and TRBJ1-5; D not resolved. Trimming stripped 2 bases from V and 7 bases from J, with 3 bases between. Germline loops: CDR1 LGHNT, CDR2 FRNRAP. The CDR3 spans 11 residues. CDR3 nucleotide sequence: TGTGCTAGTGGTTTGAGCCAGCCCCAGCATTTT. Encoded protein: CASGLSQPQHF.

This clonotype was recorded many times. In nucleotides, the CDR3 is TGTGCCTGGAGTGTCGAGAGAAAGTACGAGCAGTACTTC. This gives the protein CAWSVERKYEQYF. The V gene is TRBV30, the J gene TRBJ2-7, with unresolved D. Germline V gene lookup returns CDR1 GTSNPN and CDR2 SVGIG (reference sequence). V was trimmed by 0 bases and J by 4 bases, leaving 10 bases between them. The CDR3 has 13 amino acids.

This clonotype has more than one count but fewer than ten. This may stem from a read error, because a much larger clone lies one nucleotide away. The chain recombines TRBV20-1 with TRBJ1-5; 8 nucleotides agree with TRBD1. J lost 6 bases, V lost 4 bases, and 14 bases had no gene match. There are 16 residues in the CDR3. From germline, CDR1 is DFQATT and CDR2 SNEGSKA (reference sequence). CDR3: CSATTTGQGAGQPQHF. CDR3 bases: TGCAGTGCTACCACTACCGGACAGGGAGCCGGTCAGCCCCAGCATTTT.

Notes on this clonotype: Compared with germline, one end of the junction differs, possibly owing to a read error. V is TRBV7-7 and J is TRBJ2-5; D ambiguous. The germline CDR1 and CDR2 sequences are SSHAT and FNYEAQ (reference sequence). The CDR3 runs to 15 residues. CDR3 DNA sequence: TGTGCTAGCAGCTTAAGTGCTAGGGTGCGAGAGACCCAGTACTTC. The encoded protein is CASSLSARVRETQYF.

This clonotype was detected many times. The chain carries TRBV18 and TRBJ2-7; D might be TRBD2 (6 bases). V shed 5 bases and J shed 2 bases, with 16 bases lying between them. The CDR3 runs 15 residues. Germline V gene lookup returns CDR1 KGHSH and CDR2 LQKENI. For the CDR3, the DNA is TGTGCCAGCTCAGTAGAGCGGGCACTAACCTACGAGCAGTACTTC. This sequence encodes CASSVERALTYEQYF.

Concerning this clonotype: This may arise from a read error, as a much more abundant clone is one base away. This chain uses TRBV20-1 with TRBJ2-4; a weak D match, TRBD2 (6 bases). V was shortened by 0 bases and J by 0 bases, with 18 bases between the two germline ends. This CDR3 has 18 residues. Germline V gene sequence: CDR1 DFQATT, CDR2 SNEGSKA (reference sequence). CDR3 sequence reads: CSARDLVGSAQAKNIQYF. CDR3 DNA: TGCAGTGCTAGAGATCTCGTCGGGAGTGCTCAAGCCAAAAACATTCAGTACTTC.

This chain links TRBV2 with TRBJ1-5, with D unclear. The CDR3 spans 13 residues. V gave up 4 bases and J gave up 11 bases, with 15 bases separating them. CDR1 and CDR2 (germline): SNHLY, FYNNEI. This CDR3 reads CASSASLQETQHF. The CDR3 bases are TGTGCCAGCAGTGCGTCCCTTCAAGAGACCCAGCATTTT.

V and J are TRBV11-2 and TRBJ2-3, with D perhaps assigned TRBD1 or TRBD2 (5 bases each). V was shortened by 0 bases and J by 1 base, with 11 bases between the two germline ends. The CDR3 contains 16 residues. CDR1 is SGHAT and CDR2 is FQNNGV in the germline V gene. CDR3 bases: TGTGCCAGCAGCTTAGATCAGTGGGGACGCACAGATACGCAGTATTTT. It is translated as CASSLDQWGRTDTQYF.

For this clonotype: A much larger clonotype is one base distant, so this may be a read error. J is TRBJ2-5 and V is TRBV20-1, with TRBD1 as a possible D gene (6 bases). CDR1 is DFQATT and CDR2 is SNEGSKA in the germline V gene (reference sequence). The CDR3 length is 12 residues. The CDR3 nucleotides are TGCAGTGCTAGTACCAGGGGAGAGACCCCGTACTTC. This codes for CSASTRGETPYF.

This clonotype appeared many times. The rearrangement links TRBV9 to TRBJ1-3; D call uncertain. The V end lost 5 bases, the J end lost 0 bases, and 15 bases lay between the germline ends. Per the germline V gene, CDR1 is SGDLS and CDR2 is YYNGEE. This CDR3 contains 16 residues. CDR3 residues: CASSSPALSSGNTIYF. DNA of the CDR3: TGTGCCAGCAGTTCTCCGGCTCTGAGCTCTGGAAACACCATATATTTT.

This clonotype was observed a few times. This chain joins TRBV19 and TRBJ1-1; D gene unclear. The length of the CDR3 is 14 residues. V was trimmed by 1 base and J by 2 bases, leaving 8 bases between them. CDR1 is LNHDA and CDR2 is SQIVND in the germline V gene (reference sequence). CDR3 protein: CASSIGGVNTEAFF. CDR3 bases: TGTGCCAGTAGTATAGGTGGGGTTAACACTGAAGCTTTCTTT.